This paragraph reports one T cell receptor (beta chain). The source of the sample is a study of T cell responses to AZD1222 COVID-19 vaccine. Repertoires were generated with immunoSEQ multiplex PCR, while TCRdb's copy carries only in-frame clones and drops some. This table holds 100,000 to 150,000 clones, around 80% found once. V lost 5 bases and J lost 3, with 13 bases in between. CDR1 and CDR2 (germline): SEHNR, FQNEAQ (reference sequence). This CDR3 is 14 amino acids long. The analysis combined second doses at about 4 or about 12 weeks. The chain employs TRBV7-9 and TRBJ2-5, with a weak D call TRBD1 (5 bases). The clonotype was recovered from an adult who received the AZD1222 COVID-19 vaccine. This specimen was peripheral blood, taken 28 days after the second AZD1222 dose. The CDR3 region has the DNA TGTGCCAGCAGCCACGACAGCTCGAAAGAGACCCAGTACTTC. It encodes CASSHDSSKETQYF.